This T cell receptor (beta chain) was identified in a study of blood T cell repertoires in COVID-19. Study as a whole: Material from acute and convalescent COVID-19 was sourced from the United States, Italy and Spain. The analysed material was cDNA or gDNA that came from T cells, B-cell-depleted T cells, or PBMCs.

Methods used by the authors: Reference gene primer amplification yielded estimated nucleated cell counts. Generated by immunoSEQ multiplex PCR, the TCRdb table keeps only in-frame clones and is missing some. V and J calls and clone size are given by that table; D and trimming were obtained from the DNA. The sample lists over 250,000 clones, about 83% occurring once. The CDR3 extends over 11 amino acids. The V and J ends lost 4 bases and 3 bases respectively, with 4 bases between them. The germline gives CDR1 LGHDT, CDR2 YNNKEL (reference sequence). The chain joins TRBV3-1 (or the pseudogene TRBV3-2) to TRBJ2-7; D remains unclear. Source material: peripheral blood. The sequence was obtained from a woman in her forties or fifties who had recovered from COVID-19. DNA for the CDR3: TGTGCCAGCAGCCGTCTCTACGAGCAGTACTTC. This encodes CASSRLYEQYF.